This TCR beta chain was captured in a study of PD-L1 blockade in urothelial cancer. Study-wide context: Analyses used blood from 3 weeks (second dose) and 6 weeks after treatment start. Findings of the study overall: Blood clones associated with the tumor expanded more at 3 weeks in durable-benefit patients.

On this clone: Its antigen is currently unknown.

Every PCR received spiked-in synthetic TCR analog templates. Here immunoSEQ multiplex PCR was the method, and the copy in TCRdb shows in-frame clones only, minus some. The table has 95,000 to 100,000 clones, around 87% seen once. Time point denoted: pretreatment peripheral blood. Patients were living with locally advanced or metastatic urothelial carcinoma. This sequence was found in a man between 60 and 75 years old with urothelial cancer. The starting material was PBMCs, obtained around atezolizumab (anti-PD-L1) treatment.

The CDR3 here is CAWSVISGVGEQYF. The DNA for the CDR3 is TGTGCCTGGAGTGTGATATCTGGAGTTGGCGAGCAGTACTTC. The gene calls are TRBV30 and TRBJ2-7; D is ambiguous. The CDR3 extends over 14 amino acids. Trimming took off 0 bases at V and 6 bases at J, with 15 bases between the two ends. Germline assignment: CDR1 GTSNPN and CDR2 SVGIG (reference sequence).